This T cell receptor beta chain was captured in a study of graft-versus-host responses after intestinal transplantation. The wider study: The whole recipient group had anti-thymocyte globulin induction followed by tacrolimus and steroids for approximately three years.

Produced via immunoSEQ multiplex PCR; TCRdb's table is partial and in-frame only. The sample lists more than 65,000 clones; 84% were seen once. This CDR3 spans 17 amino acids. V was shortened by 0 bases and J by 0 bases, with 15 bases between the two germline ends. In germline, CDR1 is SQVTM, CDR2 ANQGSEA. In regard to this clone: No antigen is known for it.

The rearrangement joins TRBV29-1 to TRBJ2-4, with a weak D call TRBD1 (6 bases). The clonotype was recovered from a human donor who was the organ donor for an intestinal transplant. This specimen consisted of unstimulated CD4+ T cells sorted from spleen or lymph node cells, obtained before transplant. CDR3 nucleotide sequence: TGCAGCGTTGAAGATCGGGACACCTTCACAGCCAAAAACATTCAGTACTTC. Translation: CSVEDRDTFTAKNIQYF.